This T cell receptor beta chain was captured in a study of blood T cell repertoires in COVID-19. Across the whole study: The study drew acute and convalescent COVID-19 samples from the United States, Italy and Spain. From T cells, B-cell-depleted T cells, or PBMCs came the material, which was cDNA or gDNA.

In the case of this clone: At one of its ends the junction is not consistent with the germline gene, which may arise from a read error. This same CDR3 is encoded by further DNA sequences in the sample.

There are 15 residues in the CDR3. CDR1 KGHDR and CDR2 SFDVKD come from the germline V gene. The data were produced by immunoSEQ multiplex PCR, yet TCRdb's version contains in-frame clones alone and is incomplete. The data contain 50,000 or so clones, roughly 82% of them singletons. This receptor was identified in a man in his forties or fifties with acute or convalescent COVID-19. The genes are TRBV24-1 and TRBJ2-7; TRBD1 agrees at 7 bases. Sample: peripheral blood. The CDR3 bases are TGTGCCACCAGTGATGCAGGGGGTGAGTCCTACGAGCAGTATTTC. It yields the protein CATSDAGGESYEQYF.